This TCR beta chain was sequenced during a study of T cell responses to AZD1222 COVID-19 vaccine (dated by TCRdb to about 2021). At the level of the whole study: A total of under 250 trial participants underwent TCR sequencing, of whom around 210 had received two doses of AZD1222 and about 25 had received two doses of the MenACWY control vaccine. Trial participants were enrolled by age into subgroups of 18-55, 56-69 and 70-plus years, and around 150, 28 and 57 TCR-sequenced participants, respectively, were included in these subgroups. Beyond this particular receptor, the publication reports: The 56-69-year group was small, and its depth increase did not reach significance, likely because of low power. Reportedly, almost half of the unique spike-specific TCRs recognized epitopes lying outside the regions that are mutated in the B.1.351 and B.1.1.7 variants. Conclusions about previously exposed vaccinees were limited because only six AZD1222 recipients were SARS-CoV-2 seropositive at baseline. After two AZD1222 doses, both the breadth and the depth of spike-specific TCRs were significantly higher than at day 0 and than in MenACWY recipients. The whole spike protein was spanned by vaccine-associated CD4 TCRs, and dominant responses were seen in regions 160-218 and 743-854. Because no day 14 peak-response samples were available, the repertoires could be characterized only after the peak T cell response. Participants were mostly white British, with more females than males. The authors suggested clonal diversity may have been underestimated.

The CDR3 sequence holds 16 residues, the cysteine and phenylalanine included. Of the read, only the CDR3 DNA is kept; its 48 bases are in frame from base 1. The junction shows trimming of 5 bases on V and 2 bases on J, and the gene matches do not reach 9 bases of it. From a lookup of the germline V gene (reference sequence), CDR1 and CDR2 are LNHDA and SQIVND. This clone was counted a single time. Its antigen remains undetermined. Base-call qualities are not available, and no considerably larger clone is one nucleotide away. According to the study, the label for this sample's time point signals: about 28 days (+/-7) after the second vaccine dose. AZD1222 recipients whose second dose came at about 4 weeks and those whose second dose came at about 12 weeks were combined into one group, since spike-specific TCR depth and breadth did not differ between the two schedules. Vaccinee samples were obtained from the UK trials COV001 and COV002, which included a single-blind randomized controlled phase 2/3 trial of AZD1222 (ChAdOx1 nCoV-19) in healthy adults. For TCRbeta chain sequencing, PBMC samples from trial participants were taken at day 0 and at day 28 after the second dose.

The CDR3 regions of human TCRbeta chains were analyzed by immunosequencing. The original pipeline was this. TCRs in the repertoires were compared against a reference library of SARS-CoV-2-specific TCRs that had been generated with the MIRA antigen-specificity platform. Breadth meant the fraction of unique TCRs that were SARS-CoV-2-associated, whereas depth meant the fraction of total T cells that were SARS-CoV-2-associated. Each spike-specific TCR was assigned to its reactive spike region and to a CD4 or CD8 class using the MIRA data. Log10-transformed breadth and depth values were compared by one-way ANOVA with Sidak's multiple comparisons tests. TCRdb obtained this table from immuneACCESS and retained in-frame rearrangements with V and J assigned. These tables miss some clones; where compared with another copy, unresolved V genes account for less than half of the shortfall, and the remainder is unexplained. D and trimming were read from the DNA, whereas the V and J calls and clone size are those reported in that table. The sample data list about 100,000 clones, and roughly 90% of these were observed just once. Clones ranked in the top ten supply 8% to 9.5% of the sample.

The sequence was obtained from an adult who received the AZD1222 COVID-19 vaccine. Here the sequenced sample was peripheral blood, taken 28 days after the second AZD1222 dose. The rearranged segments are TRBV19 and TRBJ1-5, and 7 junction bases match TRBD1. Here is the DNA: TGTGCCAGTAGTCTATTGACAGGGCTAGGCAATCAGCCCCAGCATTTT. Its translation is CASSLLTGLGNQPQHF.